A selection of T cell receptor beta chains follows, all from one sample in a study of CD8+ T cells in alopecia areata. Assay: immunoSEQ multiplex PCR; the TCRdb copy retains only in-frame clones and omits some. The sample includes 170,000 or so clones, under 60% of them seen just once. Sequenced here: CD8+ T cells sorted from blood, sampled at week 24, from a patient treated with tofacitinib. The receptors come from a human donor with alopecia areata. CDR3s include the opening cysteine and the closing phenylalanine or tryptophan. Fields, in order: J gene, V gene, D gene, clone size, CDR3 DNA, CDR3 protein. A D gene is named only where the DNA matches it firmly. Clone size is shown for a subset of rows, as once, few, many or a class of expanded clone.

TRBJ1-1 | TRBV30 | . | . | TGTGCCTGGAGTGTCTCAGGGTACACTGAAGCTTTCTTT | CAWSVSGYTEAFF
TRBJ2-1 | TRBV7-9 | . | few | TGTGCCAGCCACGGAGCTTATAGCTCCTACAATGAGCAGTTCTTC | CASHGAYSSYNEQFF
TRBJ1-2 | TRBV2 | . | . | TGTGCCAGCAGTGTTAGATACGGCTACACCTTC | CASSVRYGYTF
TRBJ2-7 | TRBV6-1 | . | . | TGTGCCAGCACCCCAGGCTACGAGCAGTACTTC | CASTPGYEQYF
TRBJ2-1 | TRBV27 | TRBD2 | . | TGTGCCAGCAGTTTATCGCCTAGCGGGGGGGCCCAGTTCTTC | CASSLSPSGGAQFF
TRBJ2-3 | TRBV6-6 | . | . | TGTGCCAGCAGTTACGAACAACCAAGCACAGATACGCAGTATTTT | CASSYEQPSTDTQYF
TRBJ2-5 | TRBV6-5 | . | once | TGTGCCAGCAGTTACGCCGTCAGCGAAGAGACCCAGTACTTC | CASSYAVSEETQYF
TRBJ1-1 | TRBV4-1 | . | . | TGCGCCAGCAGCCAAGTCGGGGAGAACACTGAAGCTTTCTTT | CASSQVGENTEAFF
TRBJ1-1 | TRBV5-1 | TRBD1 | . | TGCGCCAGCAGGACAGGGGGGAACACTGAAGCTTTCTTT | CASRTGGNTEAFF
TRBJ1-1 | TRBV29-1 | . | few | TGCGGGGGGGAGGGTTACACTGAAGCTTTCTTT | CGGEGYTEAFF
TRBJ2-7 | TRBV11-2 | TRBD2 | . | TGTGCCAGCAGCGACGAGCGGGGGGACTACGAGCAGTACTTC | CASSDERGDYEQYF
TRBJ1-2 | TRBV2 | . | . | TGTGCCAGCAGTGCTTATGGCTACACCTTC | CASSAYGYTF
TRBJ2-7 | TRBV30 | . | . | TGTGCCTGGTCGATAGGGGTCGGGGAGCAGTACTTC | CAWSIGVGEQYF
TRBJ1-1 | TRBV19 | . | . | TGTGCCAGTAGTATAGGTGCAGGGTTGCTCACTGAAGCTTTCTTT | CASSIGAGLLTEAFF
TRBJ1-5 | TRBV28 | . | . | TGTGCCAGCAGTTTTGTGCGAGGGGCGGGGAATCAGCCCCAGCATTTT | CASSFVRGAGNQPQHF
TRBJ2-4 | TRBV9 | TRBD1 | once | TGTGCCAGCTCCCAGACAGGGGGGTTAAACATTCAGTACTTC | CASSQTGGLNIQYF
TRBJ2-3 | TRBV4-2 | . | once | TGTGCCAGCAGCCAAGATGGGATAGCGGCAGATACGCAGTATTTT | CASSQDGIAADTQYF
TRBJ1-2 | TRBV2 | . | . | TGTGCCAGCTGCCCCGGCGCGACCTATGGCTACACCTTC | CASCPGATYGYTF
TRBJ2-1 | TRBV4-2 | . | . | TGTGCCAGCAGCAAAGGGGTAAATGAGCAGTTCTTC | CASSKGVNEQFF
TRBJ1-2 | TRBV30 | TRBD1 | . | TGTGCCTGGAGTCCCGGACAGGGTACCGTCTATGGCTACACCTTC | CAWSPGQGTVYGYTF
TRBJ2-7 | TRBV29-1 | . | few | TGCAGCGTGTCCGGGACAATGTCCGTCCACGAGCAGTACTTC | CSVSGTMSVHEQYF
TRBJ2-2 | TRBV7-9 | . | . | TGTGCCAGCAGCCCGAGGGAGATTAACACCGGGGAGCTGTTTTTT | CASSPREINTGELFF
TRBJ1-5 | TRBV18 | . | . | TGTGCCAGCTCACCATCGTACAATCAGCCCCAGCATTTT | CASSPSYNQPQHF
TRBJ2-1 | TRBV6-5 | . | once | TGTGCCAGCAGTTACTCGATGGGGGGGGCCGTTGAGCAGTTCTTC | CASSYSMGGAVEQFF
TRBJ2-1 | TRBV11-2 | . | . | TGTGCCAGCAGCTTAGGAGGGGGGGCAAACTACAATGAGCAGTTCTTC | CASSLGGGANYNEQFF
TRBJ1-6 | TRBV7-8 | . | . | TGTGCCAGCAGCTTACGCTTCTCTTCACCCCTCCACTTT | CASSLRFSSPLHF
TRBJ1-2 | TRBV5-1 | . | . | TGCGCCAGCAGCTTGGAAGGGAATGGCTACACCTTC | CASSLEGNGYTF
TRBJ2-5 | TRBV6-1 | . | once | TGTGCCGTCAGACCGGGACATTACTTTCAAGAGACCCAGTACTTC | CAVRPGHYFQETQYF
TRBJ2-7 | TRBV4-1 | . | . | TGCGCCAGCAGCCAAGCTTATGAGCAGTACTTC | CASSQAYEQYF
TRBJ2-7 | TRBV12-5 | TRBD2 | . | TGTGCTAGTGGCTCTAGCGGGGGGGTCGAGCAGTACTTC | CASGSSGGVEQYF
TRBJ1-1 | TRBV5-1 | . | . | TGCGCCAGCCGGGAATCTCTTAACACTGAAGCTTTCTTT | CASRESLNTEAFF
TRBJ2-7 | TRBV4-2 | TRBD1 | . | TGTGCCAGCAGCCCTGGACAGGGGGCTCGGTACGAGCAGTACTTC | CASSPGQGARYEQYF
TRBJ2-1 | TRBV30 | . | . | TGTGCCTGGAGTGTAGGGCAGGGTACCAATGAGCAGTTCTTC | CAWSVGQGTNEQFF
TRBJ1-4 | TRBV30 | . | . | TGTGCCTGGAGTGTGGTAGGAGTGACTGAAAAACTGTTTTTT | CAWSVVGVTEKLFF
TRBJ2-2 | TRBV30 | TRBD2 | . | TGTGCCTGGAGTAGCGGACTAGCGGGGGATCGGGAGCTGTTTTTT | CAWSSGLAGDRELFF
TRBJ1-2 | TRBV4-1 | . | few | TGCGCCAGCAGCCAAGATCAGACCTCCCACTATGGCTACACCTTC | CASSQDQTSHYGYTF
TRBJ2-1 | TRBV4-1 | . | once | TGCGCCAGCAGCCAAAGAGGTGATGAGCAGTTCTTC | CASSQRGDEQFF
TRBJ1-1 | TRBV7-9 | . | . | TGTGCCAGCAGCTTAGGTCGTTACAGGTTGAACACTGAAGCTTTCTTT | CASSLGRYRLNTEAFF
TRBJ2-7 | TRBV4-1 | . | . | TGCGCCAGCAGCCAAAACTACGAGCAGTACTTC | CASSQNYEQYF
TRBJ2-7 | TRBV5-6 | . | . | TGTGCCAGCAGCTTCGGGGGTTCCTACGAGCAGTACTTC | CASSFGGSYEQYF
TRBJ2-5 | TRBV5-6 | TRBD2 | . | TGTGCCAGCAGTCCGGGGGGACGGGCCCAAGAGACCCAGTACTTC | CASSPGGRAQETQYF
TRBJ2-2 | TRBV29-1 | TRBD1 | . | TGCAGCGTTGAAGACGGGACAGACACCGGGGAGCTGTTTTTT | CSVEDGTDTGELFF